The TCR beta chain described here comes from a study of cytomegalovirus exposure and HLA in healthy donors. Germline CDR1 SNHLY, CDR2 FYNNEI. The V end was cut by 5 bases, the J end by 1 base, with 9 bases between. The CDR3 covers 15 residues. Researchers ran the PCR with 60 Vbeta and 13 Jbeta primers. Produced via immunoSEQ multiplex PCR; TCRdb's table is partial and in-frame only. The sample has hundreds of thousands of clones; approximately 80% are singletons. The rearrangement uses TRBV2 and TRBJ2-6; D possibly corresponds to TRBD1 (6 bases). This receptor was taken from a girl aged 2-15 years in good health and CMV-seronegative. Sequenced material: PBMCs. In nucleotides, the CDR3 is TGTGCCAGCAGTTCGCAGGGGTCTGGGGCCAACGTCCTGACTTTC. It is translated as CASSSQGSGANVLTF.